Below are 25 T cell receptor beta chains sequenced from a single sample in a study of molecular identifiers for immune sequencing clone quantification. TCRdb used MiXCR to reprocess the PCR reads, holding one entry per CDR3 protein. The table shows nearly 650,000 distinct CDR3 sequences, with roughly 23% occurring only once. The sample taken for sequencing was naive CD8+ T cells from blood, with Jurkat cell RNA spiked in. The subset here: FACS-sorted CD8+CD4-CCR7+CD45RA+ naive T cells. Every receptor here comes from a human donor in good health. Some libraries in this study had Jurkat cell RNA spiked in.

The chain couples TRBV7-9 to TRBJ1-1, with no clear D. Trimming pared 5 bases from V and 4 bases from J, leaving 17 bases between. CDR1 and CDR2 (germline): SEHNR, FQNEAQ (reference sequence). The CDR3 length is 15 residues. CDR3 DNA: TGTGCCAGCAGCCCATCCTCGATCGGCGGCACTGAAGCTTTCTTT. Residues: CASSPSSIGGTEAFF.

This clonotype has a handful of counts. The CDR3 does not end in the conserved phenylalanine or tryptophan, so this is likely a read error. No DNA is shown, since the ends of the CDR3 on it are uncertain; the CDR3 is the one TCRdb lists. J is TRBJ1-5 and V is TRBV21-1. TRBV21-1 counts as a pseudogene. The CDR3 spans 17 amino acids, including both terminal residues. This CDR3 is CASSKAHAQRVYQPQHL.

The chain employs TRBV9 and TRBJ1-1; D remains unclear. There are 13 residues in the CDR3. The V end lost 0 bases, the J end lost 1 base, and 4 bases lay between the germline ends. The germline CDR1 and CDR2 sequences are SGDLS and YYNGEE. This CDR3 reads CASSVVTNTEAFF. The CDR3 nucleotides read TGTGCCAGCAGCGTAGTAACGAACACTGAAGCTTTCTTT.

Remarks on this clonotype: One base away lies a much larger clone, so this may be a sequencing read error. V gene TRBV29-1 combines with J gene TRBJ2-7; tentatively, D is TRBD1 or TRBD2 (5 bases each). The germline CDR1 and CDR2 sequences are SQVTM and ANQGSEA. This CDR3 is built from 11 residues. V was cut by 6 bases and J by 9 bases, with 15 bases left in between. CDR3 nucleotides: TGCAGCGTCCCCGGACGGGGCGGGCAGTACTTC. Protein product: CSVPGRGGQYF.

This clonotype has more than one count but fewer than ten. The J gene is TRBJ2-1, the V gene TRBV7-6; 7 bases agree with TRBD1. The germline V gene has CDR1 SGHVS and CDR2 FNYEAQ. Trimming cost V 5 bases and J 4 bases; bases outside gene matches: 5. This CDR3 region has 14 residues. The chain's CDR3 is CASSLGQEYNEQFF. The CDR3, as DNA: TGTGCCAGCAGCCTAGGACAGGAATACAATGAGCAGTTCTTC.

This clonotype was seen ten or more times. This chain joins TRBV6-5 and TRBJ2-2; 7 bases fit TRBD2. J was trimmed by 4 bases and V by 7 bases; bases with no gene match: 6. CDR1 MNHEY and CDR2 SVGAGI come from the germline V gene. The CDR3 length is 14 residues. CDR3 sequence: CASTGGGTTGELFF. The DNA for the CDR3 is TGTGCCAGCACTGGGGGGGGGACCACCGGGGAGCTGTTTTTT.

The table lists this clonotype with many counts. The CDR3 reads CASSMGTRNTGELFF. The CDR3 DNA reads TGTGCCAGTAGTATGGGGACGCGGAACACCGGGGAGCTGTTTTTT. V usage is TRBV19 and J usage is TRBJ2-2; D is perhaps TRBD1 or TRBD2 (5 bases each). The V and J ends lost 3 bases and 1 base respectively, with 9 bases between them. Germline V CDR1 and CDR2: LNHDA, SQIVND (reference sequence). This CDR3 has 15 residues.

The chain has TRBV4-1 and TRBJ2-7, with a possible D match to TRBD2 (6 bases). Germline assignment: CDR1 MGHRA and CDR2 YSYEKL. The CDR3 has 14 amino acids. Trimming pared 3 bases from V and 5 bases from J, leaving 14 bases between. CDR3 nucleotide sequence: TGCGCCAGCAGCCAGTTGACTAGTAACAACGAGCAGTACTTC. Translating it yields CASSQLTSNNEQYF.

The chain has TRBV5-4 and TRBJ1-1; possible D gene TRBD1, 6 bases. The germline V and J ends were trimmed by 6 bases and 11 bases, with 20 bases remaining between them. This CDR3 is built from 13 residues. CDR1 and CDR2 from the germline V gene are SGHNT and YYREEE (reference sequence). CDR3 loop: CASTAEGGREAFF. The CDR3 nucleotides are TGTGCCAGCACCGCCGAGGGGGGGAGGGAGGCTTTCTTT.

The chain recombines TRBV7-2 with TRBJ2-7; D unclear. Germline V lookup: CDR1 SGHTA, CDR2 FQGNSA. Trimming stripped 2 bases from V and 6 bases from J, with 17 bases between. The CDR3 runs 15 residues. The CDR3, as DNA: TGTGCCAGCAGCTTACCTTTGGTAGCATCGGGCGAGCAGTACTTC. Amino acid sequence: CASSLPLVASGEQYF. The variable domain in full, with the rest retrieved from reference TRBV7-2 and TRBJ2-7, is GAGVSQSPSNKVTEKGKDVELRCDPISGHTALYWYRQSLGQGLEFLIYFQGNSAPDKSGLPSDRFSAERTGGSVSTLTIQRTQQEDSAVYLCASSLPLVASGEQYFGPGTRLTVT.

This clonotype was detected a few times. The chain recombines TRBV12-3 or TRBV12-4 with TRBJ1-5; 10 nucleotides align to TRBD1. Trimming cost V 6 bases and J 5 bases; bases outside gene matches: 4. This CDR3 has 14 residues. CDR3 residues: CASRGTGAYQPQHF. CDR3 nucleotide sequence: TGTGCCAGCAGGGGGACAGGGGCTTATCAGCCCCAGCATTTT.

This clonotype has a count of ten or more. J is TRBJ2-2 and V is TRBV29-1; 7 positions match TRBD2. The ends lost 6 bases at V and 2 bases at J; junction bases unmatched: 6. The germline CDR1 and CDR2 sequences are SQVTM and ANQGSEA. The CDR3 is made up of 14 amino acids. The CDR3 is CSVGSGYNTGELFF. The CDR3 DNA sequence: TGCAGCGTCGGTAGCGGGTATAACACCGGGGAGCTGTTTTTT.

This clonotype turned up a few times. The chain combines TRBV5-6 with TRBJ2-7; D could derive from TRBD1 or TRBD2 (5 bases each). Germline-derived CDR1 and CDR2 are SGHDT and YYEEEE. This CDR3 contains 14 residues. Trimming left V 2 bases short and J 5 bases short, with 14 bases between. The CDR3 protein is CASSFRQGANEQYF. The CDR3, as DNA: TGTGCCAGCAGCTTTAGGCAGGGAGCCAACGAGCAGTACTTC.

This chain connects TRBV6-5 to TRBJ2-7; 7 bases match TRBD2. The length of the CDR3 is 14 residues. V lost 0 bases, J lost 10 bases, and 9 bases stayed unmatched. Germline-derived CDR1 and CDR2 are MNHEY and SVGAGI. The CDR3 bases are TGTGCCAGCAGTTACTCCGGGGCCTGGGAGGGTCAGTACTTC. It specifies CASSYSGAWEGQYF.

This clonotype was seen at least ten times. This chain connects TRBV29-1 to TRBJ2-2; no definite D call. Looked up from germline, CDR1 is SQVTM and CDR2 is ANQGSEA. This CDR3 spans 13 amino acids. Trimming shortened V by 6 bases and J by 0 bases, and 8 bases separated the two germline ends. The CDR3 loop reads CSVHGANTGELFF. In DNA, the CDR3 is TGCAGCGTCCATGGGGCGAACACCGGGGAGCTGTTTTTT.

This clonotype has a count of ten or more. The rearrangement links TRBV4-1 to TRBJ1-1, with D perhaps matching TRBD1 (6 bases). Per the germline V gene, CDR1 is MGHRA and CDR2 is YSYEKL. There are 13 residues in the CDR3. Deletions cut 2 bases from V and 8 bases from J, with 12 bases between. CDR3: CASSQNSGGEAFF. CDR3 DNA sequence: TGCGCCAGCAGCCAAAACTCCGGGGGCGAAGCTTTCTTT.

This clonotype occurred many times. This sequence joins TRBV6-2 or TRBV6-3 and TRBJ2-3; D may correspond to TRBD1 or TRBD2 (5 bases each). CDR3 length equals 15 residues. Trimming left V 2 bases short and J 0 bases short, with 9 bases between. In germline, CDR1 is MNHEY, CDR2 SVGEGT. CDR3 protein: CASSYRDRSTDTQYF. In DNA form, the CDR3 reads TGTGCCAGCAGTTACAGGGACCGGAGCACAGATACGCAGTATTTT.

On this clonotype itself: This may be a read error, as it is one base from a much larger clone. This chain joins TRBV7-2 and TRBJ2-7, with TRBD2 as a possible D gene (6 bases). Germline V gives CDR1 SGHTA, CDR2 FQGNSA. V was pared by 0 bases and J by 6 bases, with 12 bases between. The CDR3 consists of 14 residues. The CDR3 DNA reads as TGTGCCAGCAGCTTAGCTTCGTCCGGGAGCGAGCAGTACTTC. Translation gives CASSLASSGSEQYF.

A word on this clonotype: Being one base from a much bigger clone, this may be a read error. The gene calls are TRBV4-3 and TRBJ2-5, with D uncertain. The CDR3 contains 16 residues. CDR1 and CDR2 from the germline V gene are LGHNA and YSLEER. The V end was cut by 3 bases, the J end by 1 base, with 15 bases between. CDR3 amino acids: CASSQTSRAFQETQYF. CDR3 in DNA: TGCGCCAGCAGCCAGACTTCTCGAGCGTTCCAAGAGACCCAGTACTTC.

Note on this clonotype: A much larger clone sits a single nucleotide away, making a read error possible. CDR3 protein: CASSQTGHSSHEQYF. In DNA form, the CDR3 reads TGTGCCAGCAGCCAAACAGGGCATTCCTCCCACGAGCAGTACTTC. The rearrangement links TRBV3-1 to TRBJ2-7, with TRBD1 as a possible D gene (6 bases). Germline-derived CDR1 and CDR2 are LGHDT and YNNKEL (reference sequence). This CDR3 comprises 15 residues.

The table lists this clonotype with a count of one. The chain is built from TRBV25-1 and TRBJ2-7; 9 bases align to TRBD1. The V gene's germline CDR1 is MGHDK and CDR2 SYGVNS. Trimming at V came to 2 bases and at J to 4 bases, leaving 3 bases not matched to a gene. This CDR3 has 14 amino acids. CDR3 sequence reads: CASSEGDRDYEQYF. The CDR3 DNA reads TGTGCCAGCAGTGAAGGGGACAGGGATTACGAGCAGTACTTC.

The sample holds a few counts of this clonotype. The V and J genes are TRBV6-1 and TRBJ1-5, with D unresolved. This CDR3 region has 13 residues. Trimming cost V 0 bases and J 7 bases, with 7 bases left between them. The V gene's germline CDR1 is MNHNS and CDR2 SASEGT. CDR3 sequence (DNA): TGTGCCAGCAGTGAAGCGTTCGGCCAGCCCCAGCATTTT. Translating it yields CASSEAFGQPQHF.

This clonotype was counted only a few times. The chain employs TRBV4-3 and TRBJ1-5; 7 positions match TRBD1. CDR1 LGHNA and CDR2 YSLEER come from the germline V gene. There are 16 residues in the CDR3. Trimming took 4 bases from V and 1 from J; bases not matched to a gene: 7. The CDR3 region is CASSPGDSLSNQPQHF. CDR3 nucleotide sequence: TGCGCCAGCAGCCCCGGGGACAGTTTAAGCAATCAGCCCCAGCATTTT.

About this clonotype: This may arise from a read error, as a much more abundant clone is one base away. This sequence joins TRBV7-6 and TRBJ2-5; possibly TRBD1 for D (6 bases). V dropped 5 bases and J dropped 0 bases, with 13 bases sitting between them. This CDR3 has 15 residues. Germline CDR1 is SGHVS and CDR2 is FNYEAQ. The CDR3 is CASSPRTAYQETQYF. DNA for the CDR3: TGTGCCAGCAGCCCCAGGACAGCCTACCAAGAGACCCAGTACTTC.

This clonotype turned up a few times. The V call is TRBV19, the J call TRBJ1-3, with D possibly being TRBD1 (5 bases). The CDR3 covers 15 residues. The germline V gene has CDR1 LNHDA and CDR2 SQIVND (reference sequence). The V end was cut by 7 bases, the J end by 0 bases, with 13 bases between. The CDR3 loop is CASTWDRSSGNTIYF. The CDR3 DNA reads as TGTGCCAGTACCTGGGACCGTTCCTCTGGAAACACCATATATTTT.